Given below is one TCR beta chain in context. This sample was taken from a study of vaccination and CD4 T cells after COVID-19. Study details: Nasal swab PCR had shown SARS-CoV-2 positivity in the convalescent patients (roughly 10 mild cases, one severe case). Post-vaccination specimens were collected at a median of about 70 days following dose two (range 14 to 241).

Germline loops: CDR1 KGHDR, CDR2 SFDVKD. CDR3 length equals 13 residues. Trimming shortened V by 5 bases and J by 5 bases, and 9 bases separated the two germline ends. From the PCR reads, TCRdb called clonotypes with MiXCR, one entry per CDR3 protein. The sample includes 25,000 or so distinct CDR3 sequences, 45% to 55% seen only once; the top ten take 1% to 1.2%. The TCR sequence derives from a human donor who had recovered from COVID-19. The V call is TRBV24-1, the J call TRBJ2-1; possibly TRBD2 for D (5 bases). The source material was CD4+ T cells from blood, sampled before SARS-CoV-2 vaccination. This CDR3 is CATSGRTHNEQFF. The CDR3 region has the DNA TGTGCCACCAGTGGGAGGACCCACAATGAGCAGTTCTTC.